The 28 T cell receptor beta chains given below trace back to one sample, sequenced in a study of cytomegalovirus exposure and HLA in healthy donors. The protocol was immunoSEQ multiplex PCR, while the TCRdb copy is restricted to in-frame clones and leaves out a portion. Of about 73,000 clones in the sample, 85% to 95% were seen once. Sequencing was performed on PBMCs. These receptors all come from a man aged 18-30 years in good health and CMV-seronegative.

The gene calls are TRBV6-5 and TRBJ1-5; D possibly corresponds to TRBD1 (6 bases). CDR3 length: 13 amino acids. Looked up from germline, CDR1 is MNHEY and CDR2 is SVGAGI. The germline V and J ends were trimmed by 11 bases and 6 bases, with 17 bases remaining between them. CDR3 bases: TGTGCCGCCGCGGGGGGGGCTGGTCAGCCCCAGCATTTT. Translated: CAAAGGAGQPQHF.

This CDR3 is CASSQDLQGFRTEAFF. CDR3 sequence (DNA): TGCGCCAGCAGCCAAGATCTACAGGGGTTCCGAACTGAAGCTTTCTTT. The chain uses TRBV4-1 and TRBJ1-1; TRBD1 agrees at 7 bases. This CDR3 is built from 16 residues. The V gene end was trimmed by 0 bases and the J gene end by 5 bases; junction bases not matched to a gene: 9. CDR1 MGHRA and CDR2 YSYEKL come from the germline V gene.

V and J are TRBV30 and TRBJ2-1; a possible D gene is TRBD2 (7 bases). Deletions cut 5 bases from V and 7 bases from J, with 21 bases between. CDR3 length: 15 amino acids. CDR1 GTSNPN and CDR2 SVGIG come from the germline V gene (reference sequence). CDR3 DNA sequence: TGTGCCTGGGATCCTGGGGGGGCCCGTCGGAATGAGCAGTTCTTC. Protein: CAWDPGGARRNEQFF.

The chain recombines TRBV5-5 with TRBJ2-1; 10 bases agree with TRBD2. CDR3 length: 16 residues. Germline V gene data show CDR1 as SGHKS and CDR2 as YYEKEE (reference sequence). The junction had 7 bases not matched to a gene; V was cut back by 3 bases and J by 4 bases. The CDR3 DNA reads TGTGCCAGCAGCTCCGTAGCGGGGGGTTCTTACAATGAGCAGTTCTTC. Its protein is CASSSVAGGSYNEQFF.

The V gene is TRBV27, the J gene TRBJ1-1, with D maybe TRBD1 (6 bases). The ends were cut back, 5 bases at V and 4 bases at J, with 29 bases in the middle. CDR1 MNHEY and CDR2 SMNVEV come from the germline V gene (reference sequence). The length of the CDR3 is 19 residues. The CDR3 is CASSRTPGTLSQGSTEAFF. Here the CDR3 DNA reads TGTGCCAGCAGTCGAACTCCCGGGACATTGTCCCAGGGGAGCACTGAAGCTTTCTTT.

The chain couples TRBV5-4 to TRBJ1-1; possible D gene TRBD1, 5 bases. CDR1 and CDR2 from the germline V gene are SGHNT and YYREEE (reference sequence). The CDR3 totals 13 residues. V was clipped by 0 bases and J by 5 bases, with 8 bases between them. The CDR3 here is CASSLERGTEAFF. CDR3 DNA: TGTGCCAGCAGCTTGGAAAGGGGTACTGAAGCTTTCTTT.

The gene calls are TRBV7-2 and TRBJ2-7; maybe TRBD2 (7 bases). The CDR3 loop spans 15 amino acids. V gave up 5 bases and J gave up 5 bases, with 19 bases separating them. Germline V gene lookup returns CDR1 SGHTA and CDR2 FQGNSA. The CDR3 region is CASSPVGGLLDEQYF. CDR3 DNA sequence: TGTGCCAGCAGCCCCGTCGGGGGGCTGCTGGACGAGCAGTACTTC.

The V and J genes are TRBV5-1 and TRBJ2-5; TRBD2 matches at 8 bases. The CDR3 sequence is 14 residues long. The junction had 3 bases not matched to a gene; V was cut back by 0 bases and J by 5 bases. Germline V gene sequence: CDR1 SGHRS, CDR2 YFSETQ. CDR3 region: CASSLVGGGETQYF. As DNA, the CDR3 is TGCGCCAGCAGCTTGGTCGGCGGGGGGGAGACCCAGTACTTC.

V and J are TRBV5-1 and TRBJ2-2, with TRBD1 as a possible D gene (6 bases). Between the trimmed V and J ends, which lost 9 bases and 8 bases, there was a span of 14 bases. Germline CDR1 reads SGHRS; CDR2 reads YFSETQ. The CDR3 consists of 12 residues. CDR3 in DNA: TGCGCCACCCTGGACGGGACAGGGGAGCTGTTTTTT. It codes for CATLDGTGELFF. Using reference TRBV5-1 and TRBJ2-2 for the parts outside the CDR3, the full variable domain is KAGVTQTPRYLIKTRGQQVTLSCSPISGHRSVSWYQQTPGQGLQFLFEYFSETQRNKGNFPGRFSGRQFSNSRSEMNVSTLELGDSALYLCATLDGTGELFFGEGSRLTVL.

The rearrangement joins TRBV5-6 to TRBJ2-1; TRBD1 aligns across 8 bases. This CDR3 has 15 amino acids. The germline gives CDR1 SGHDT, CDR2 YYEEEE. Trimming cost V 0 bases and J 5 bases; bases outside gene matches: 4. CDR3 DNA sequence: TGTGCCAGCAGCTTGGATCAGGGGGCTGACAATGAGCAGTTCTTC. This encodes CASSLDQGADNEQFF. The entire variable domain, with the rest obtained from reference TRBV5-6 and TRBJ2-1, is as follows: DAGVTQSPTHLIKTRGQQVTLRCSPKSGHDTVSWYQQALGQGPQFIFQYYEEEERQRGNFPDRFSGHQFPNYSSELNVNALLLGDSALYLCASSLDQGADNEQFFGPGTRLTVL.

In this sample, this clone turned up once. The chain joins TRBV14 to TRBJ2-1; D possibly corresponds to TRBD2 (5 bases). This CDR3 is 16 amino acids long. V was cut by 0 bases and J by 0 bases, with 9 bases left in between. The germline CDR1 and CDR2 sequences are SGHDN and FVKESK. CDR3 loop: CASSQESGDSYNEQFF. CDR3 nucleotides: TGTGCCAGCAGCCAAGAGAGCGGAGACTCCTACAATGAGCAGTTCTTC. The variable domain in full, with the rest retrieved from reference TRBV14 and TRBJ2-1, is EAGVTQFPSHSVIEKGQTVTLRCDPISGHDNLYWYRRVMGKEIKFLLHFVKESKQDESGMPNNRFLAERTGGTYSTLKVQPAELEDSGVYFCASSQESGDSYNEQFFGPGTRLTVL.

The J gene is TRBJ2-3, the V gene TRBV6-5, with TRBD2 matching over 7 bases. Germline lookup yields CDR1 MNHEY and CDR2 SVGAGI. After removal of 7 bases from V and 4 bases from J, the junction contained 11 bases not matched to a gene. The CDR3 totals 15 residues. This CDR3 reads CASTQGGGRADTQYF. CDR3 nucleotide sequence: TGTGCCAGCACCCAAGGCGGGGGTCGCGCAGATACGCAGTATTTT.

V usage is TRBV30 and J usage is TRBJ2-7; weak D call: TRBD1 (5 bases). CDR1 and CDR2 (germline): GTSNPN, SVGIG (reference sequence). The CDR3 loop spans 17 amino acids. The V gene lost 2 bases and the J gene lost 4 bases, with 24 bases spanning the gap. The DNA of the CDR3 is TGTGCCTGGAGTCTGGGTGTGATAACAGGTCTCCGTTACGAGCAGTACTTC. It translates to CAWSLGVITGLRYEQYF.

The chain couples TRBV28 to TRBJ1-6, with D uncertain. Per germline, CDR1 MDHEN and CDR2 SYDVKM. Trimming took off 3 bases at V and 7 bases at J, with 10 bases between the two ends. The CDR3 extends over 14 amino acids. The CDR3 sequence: CASSLSVLNSPLHF. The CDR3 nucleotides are TGTGCCAGCAGTTTGTCGGTTTTAAATTCACCCCTCCACTTT.

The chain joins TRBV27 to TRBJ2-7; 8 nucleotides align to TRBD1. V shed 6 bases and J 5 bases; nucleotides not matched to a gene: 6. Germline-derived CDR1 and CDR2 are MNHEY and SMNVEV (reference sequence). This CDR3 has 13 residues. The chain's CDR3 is CASREDRVDEQYF. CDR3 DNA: TGTGCCAGCAGGGAGGACAGGGTGGACGAGCAGTACTTC.

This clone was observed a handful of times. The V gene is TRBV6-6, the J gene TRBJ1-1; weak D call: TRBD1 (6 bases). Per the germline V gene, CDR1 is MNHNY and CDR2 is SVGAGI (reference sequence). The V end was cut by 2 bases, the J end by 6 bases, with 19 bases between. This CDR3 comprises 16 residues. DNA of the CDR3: TGTGCCAGCAGTTACGCCGTCGGGGGGCGCGAGGCTGAAGCTTTCTTT. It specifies CASSYAVGGREAEAFF.

The CDR3 loop is CASSLAGGLNTEAFF. CDR3 sequence (DNA): TGTGCCAGCAGCTTGGCCGGAGGATTGAACACTGAAGCTTTCTTT. The rearrangement uses TRBV5-6 and TRBJ1-1; D not certain. The CDR3 is made up of 15 amino acids. V lost 0 bases and J 0 bases, leaving 9 bases between the germline ends. In germline, CDR1 is SGHDT, CDR2 YYEEEE.

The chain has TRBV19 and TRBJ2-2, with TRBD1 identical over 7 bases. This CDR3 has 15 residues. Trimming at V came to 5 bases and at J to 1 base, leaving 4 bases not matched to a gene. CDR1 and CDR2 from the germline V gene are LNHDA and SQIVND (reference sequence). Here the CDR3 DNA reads TGTGCCAGTAGTTCCCGGACAGGGAACACCGGGGAGCTGTTTTTT. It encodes CASSSRTGNTGELFF.

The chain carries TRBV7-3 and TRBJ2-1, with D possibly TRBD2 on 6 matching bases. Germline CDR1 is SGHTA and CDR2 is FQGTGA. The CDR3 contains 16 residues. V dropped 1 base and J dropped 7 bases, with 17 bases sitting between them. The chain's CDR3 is CASSLRFGAGRNEQFF. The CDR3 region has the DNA TGTGCCAGCAGCTTAAGGTTTGGGGCGGGGAGGAATGAGCAGTTCTTC.

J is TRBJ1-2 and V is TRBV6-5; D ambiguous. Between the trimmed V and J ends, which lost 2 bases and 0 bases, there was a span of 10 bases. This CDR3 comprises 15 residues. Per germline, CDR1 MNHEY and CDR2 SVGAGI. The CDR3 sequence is CASSYLPTANYGYTF. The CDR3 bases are TGTGCCAGCAGTTACCTTCCTACAGCTAACTATGGCTACACCTTC.

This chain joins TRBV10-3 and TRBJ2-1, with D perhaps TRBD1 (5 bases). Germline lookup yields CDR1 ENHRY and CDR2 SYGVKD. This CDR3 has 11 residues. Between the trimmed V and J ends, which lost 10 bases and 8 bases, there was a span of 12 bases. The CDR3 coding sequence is TGTGCCACCCTCCAGGGATATGAGCAGTTCTTC. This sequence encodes CATLQGYEQFF.

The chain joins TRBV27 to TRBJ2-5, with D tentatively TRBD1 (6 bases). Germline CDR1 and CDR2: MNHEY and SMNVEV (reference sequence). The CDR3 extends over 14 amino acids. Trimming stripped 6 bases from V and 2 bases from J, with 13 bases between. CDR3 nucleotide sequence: TGTGCCAGCAGGGGATTAGGACAGCAAGAGACCCAGTACTTC. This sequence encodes CASRGLGQQETQYF.

CDR3 in DNA: TGTGCCAGCAGAAGACAGGGAGCAGATACGCAGTATTTT. It translates to CASRRQGADTQYF. This chain links TRBV25-1 with TRBJ2-3; 7 bases agree with TRBD1. Germline CDR1 MGHDK, CDR2 SYGVNS. Trimming took 6 bases from V and 4 from J; bases not matched to a gene: 4. CDR3 length: 13 amino acids.

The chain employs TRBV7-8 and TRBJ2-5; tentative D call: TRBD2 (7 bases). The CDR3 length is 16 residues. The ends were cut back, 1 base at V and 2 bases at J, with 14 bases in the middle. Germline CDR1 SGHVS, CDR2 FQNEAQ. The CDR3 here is CASSLGGGTNQETQYF. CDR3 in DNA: TGTGCCAGCAGCTTAGGGGGGGGGACAAATCAAGAGACCCAGTACTTC. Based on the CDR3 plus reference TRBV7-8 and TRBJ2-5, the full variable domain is GAGVSQSPRYKVAKRGQDVALRCDPISGHVSLFWYQQALGQGPEFLTYFQNEAQLDKSGLPSDRFFAERPEGSVSTLKIQRTQQEDSAVYLCASSLGGGTNQETQYFGPGTRLLVL.

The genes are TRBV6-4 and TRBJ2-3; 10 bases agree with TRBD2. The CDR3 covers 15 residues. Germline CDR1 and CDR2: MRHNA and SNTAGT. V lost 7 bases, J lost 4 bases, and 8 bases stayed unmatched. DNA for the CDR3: TGTGCCAGCACCATGAGCGGGGGGGCAGCAGATACGCAGTATTTT. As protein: CASTMSGGAADTQYF.

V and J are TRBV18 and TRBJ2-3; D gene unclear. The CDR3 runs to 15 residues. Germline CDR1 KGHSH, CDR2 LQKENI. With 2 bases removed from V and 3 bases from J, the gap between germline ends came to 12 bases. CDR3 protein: CASSPMMQQTDTQYF. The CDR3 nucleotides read TGTGCCAGCTCACCAATGATGCAACAAACAGATACGCAGTATTTT.

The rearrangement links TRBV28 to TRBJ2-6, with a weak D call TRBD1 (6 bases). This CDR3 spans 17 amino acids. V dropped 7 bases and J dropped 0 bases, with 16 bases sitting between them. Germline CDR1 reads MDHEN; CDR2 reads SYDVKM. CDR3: CASIRTVESSGANVLTF. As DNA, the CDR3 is TGTGCCAGCATCCGGACAGTCGAGAGCTCTGGGGCCAACGTCCTGACTTTC.

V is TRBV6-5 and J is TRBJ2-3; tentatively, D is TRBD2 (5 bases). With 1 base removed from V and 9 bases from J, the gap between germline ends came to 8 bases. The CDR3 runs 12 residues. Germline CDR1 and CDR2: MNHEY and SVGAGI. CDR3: CASSYLLVTQYF. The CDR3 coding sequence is TGTGCCAGCAGTTACTTACTAGTCACGCAGTATTTT.